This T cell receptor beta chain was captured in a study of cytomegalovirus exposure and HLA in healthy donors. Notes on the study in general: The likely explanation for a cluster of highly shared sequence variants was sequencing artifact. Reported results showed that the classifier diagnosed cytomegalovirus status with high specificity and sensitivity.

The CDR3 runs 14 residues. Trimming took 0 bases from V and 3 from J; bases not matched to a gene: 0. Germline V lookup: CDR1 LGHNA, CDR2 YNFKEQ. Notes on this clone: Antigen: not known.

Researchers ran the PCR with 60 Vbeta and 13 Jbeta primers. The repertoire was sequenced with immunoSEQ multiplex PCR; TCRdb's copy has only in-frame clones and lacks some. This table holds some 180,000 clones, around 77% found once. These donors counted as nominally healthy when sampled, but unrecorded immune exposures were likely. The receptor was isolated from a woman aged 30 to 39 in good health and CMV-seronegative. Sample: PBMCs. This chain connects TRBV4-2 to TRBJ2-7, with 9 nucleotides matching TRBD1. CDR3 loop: CASSQEDRGYEQYF. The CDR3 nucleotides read TGTGCCAGCAGCCAAGAGGACAGGGGCTACGAGCAGTACTTC.